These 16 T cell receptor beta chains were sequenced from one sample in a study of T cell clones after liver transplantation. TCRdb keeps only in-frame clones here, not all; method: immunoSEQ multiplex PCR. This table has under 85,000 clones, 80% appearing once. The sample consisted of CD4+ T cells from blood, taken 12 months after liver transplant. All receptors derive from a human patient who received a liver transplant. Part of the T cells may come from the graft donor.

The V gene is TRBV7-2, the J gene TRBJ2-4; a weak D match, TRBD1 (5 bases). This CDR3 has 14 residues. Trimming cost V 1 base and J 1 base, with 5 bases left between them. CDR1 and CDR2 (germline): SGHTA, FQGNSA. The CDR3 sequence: CASSLDRAKNIQYF. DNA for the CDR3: TGTGCCAGCAGCTTAGACAGGGCCAAAAACATTCAGTACTTC.

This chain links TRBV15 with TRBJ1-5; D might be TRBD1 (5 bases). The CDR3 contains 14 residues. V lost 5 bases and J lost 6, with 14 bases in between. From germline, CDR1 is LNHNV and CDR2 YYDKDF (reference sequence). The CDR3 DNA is TGTGCCACCAGCGATGGGGGGAAGGGTCAGCCCCAGCATTTT. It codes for CATSDGGKGQPQHF.

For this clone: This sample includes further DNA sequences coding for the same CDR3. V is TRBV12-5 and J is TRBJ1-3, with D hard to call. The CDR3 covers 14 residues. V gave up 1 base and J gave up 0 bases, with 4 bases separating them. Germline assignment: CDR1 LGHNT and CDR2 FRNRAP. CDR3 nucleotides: TGTGCTAGTGGTTTGGGAGGCTCTGGAAACACCATATATTTT. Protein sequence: CASGLGGSGNTIYF.

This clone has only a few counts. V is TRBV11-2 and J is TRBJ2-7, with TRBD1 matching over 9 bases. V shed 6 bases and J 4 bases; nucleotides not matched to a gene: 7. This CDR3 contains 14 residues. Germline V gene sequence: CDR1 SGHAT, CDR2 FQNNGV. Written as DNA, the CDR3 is TGTGCCAGCAGTCGAACAGGGGGCGTGTACGAGCAGTACTTC. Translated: CASSRTGGVYEQYF.

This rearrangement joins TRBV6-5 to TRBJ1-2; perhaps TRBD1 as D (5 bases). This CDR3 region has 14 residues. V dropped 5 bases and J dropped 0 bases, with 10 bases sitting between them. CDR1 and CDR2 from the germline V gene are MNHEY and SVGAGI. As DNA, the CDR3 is TGTGCCAGCAGTCGAGAGGGGACTAACTATGGCTACACCTTC. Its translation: CASSREGTNYGYTF.

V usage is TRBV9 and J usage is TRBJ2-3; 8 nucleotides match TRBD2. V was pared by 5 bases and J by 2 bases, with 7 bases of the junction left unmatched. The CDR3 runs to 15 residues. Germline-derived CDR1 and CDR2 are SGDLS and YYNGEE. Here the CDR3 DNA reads TGTGCCAGCAGAGCAAGCGGGAGCCCCACAGATACGCAGTATTTT. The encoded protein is CASRASGSPTDTQYF.

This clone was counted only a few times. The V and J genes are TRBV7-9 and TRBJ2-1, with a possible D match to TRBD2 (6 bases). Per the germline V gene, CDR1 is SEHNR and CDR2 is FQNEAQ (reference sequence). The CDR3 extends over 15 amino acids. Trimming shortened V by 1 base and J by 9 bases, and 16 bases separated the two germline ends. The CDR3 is CASSLELASGREQFF. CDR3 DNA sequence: TGTGCCAGCAGCTTAGAACTAGCTTCGGGGCGTGAGCAGTTCTTC.

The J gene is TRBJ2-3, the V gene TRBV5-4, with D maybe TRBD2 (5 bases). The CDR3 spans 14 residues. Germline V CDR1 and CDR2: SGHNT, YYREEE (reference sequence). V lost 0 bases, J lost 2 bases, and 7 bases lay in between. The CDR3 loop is CASSLGLNTDTQYF. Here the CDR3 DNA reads TGTGCCAGCAGCTTGGGACTAAACACAGATACGCAGTATTTT.

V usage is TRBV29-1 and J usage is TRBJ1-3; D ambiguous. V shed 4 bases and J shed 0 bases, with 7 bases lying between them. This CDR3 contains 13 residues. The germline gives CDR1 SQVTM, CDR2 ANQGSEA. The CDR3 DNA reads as TGCAGCGTTGCTGTGAACTCTGGAAACACCATATATTTT. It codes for CSVAVNSGNTIYF.

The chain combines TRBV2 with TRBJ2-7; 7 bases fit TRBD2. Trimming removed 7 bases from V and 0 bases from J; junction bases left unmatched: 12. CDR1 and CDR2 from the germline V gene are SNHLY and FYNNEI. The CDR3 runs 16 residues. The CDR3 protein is CASTQVGGGSSYEQYF. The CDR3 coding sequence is TGTGCCAGCACCCAAGTCGGCGGGGGTAGCTCCTACGAGCAGTACTTC.

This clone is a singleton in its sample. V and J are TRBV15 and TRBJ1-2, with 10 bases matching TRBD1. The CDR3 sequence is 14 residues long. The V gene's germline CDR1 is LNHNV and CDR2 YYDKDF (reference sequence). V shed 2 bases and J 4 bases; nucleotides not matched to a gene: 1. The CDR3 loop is CATSRWTGGYGYTF. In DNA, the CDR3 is TGTGCCACCAGCAGATGGACAGGGGGCTATGGCTACACCTTC. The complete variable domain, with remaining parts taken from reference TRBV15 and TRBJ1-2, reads DAMVIQNPRYQVTQFGKPVTLSCSQTLNHNVMYWYQQKSSQAPKLLFHYYDKDFNNEADTPDNFQSRRPNTSFCFLDIRSPGLGDTAMYLCATSRWTGGYGYTFGSGTRLTVV.

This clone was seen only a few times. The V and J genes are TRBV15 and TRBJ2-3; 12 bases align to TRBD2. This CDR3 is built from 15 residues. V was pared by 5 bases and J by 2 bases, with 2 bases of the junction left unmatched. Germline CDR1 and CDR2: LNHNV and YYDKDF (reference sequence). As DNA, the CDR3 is TGTGCCACCAGCCTAGCGGGAGGGACCACAGATACGCAGTATTTT. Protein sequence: CATSLAGGTTDTQYF.

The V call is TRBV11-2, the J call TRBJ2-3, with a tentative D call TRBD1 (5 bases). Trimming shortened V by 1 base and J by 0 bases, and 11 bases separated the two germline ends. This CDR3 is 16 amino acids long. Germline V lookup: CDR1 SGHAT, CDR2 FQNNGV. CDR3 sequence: CASSLVGRVSTDTQYF. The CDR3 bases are TGTGCCAGCAGCTTAGTCGGCAGGGTTAGCACAGATACGCAGTATTTT. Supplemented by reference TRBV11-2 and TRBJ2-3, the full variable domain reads EAGVAQSPRYKIIEKRQSVAFWCNPISGHATLYWYQQILGQGPKLLIQFQNNGVVDDSQLPKDRFSAERLKGVDSTLKIQPAKLEDSAVYLCASSLVGRVSTDTQYFGPGTRLTVL.

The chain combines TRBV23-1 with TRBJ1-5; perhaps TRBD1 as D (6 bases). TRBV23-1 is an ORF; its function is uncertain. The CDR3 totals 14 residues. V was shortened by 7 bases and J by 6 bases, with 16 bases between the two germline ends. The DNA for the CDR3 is TGCGCCAGCATCTCAGGGACATTGGGTCAGCCCCAGCATTTT. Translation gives CASISGTLGQPQHF.

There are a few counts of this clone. CDR3 DNA: TGTGCCACCAGCGGACTAGCGGGCAATGAGCAGTTCTTC. Amino acids: CATSGLAGNEQFF. The V gene is TRBV10-3, the J gene TRBJ2-1; 11 nucleotides agree with TRBD2. J was trimmed by 6 bases and V by 10 bases; bases with no gene match: 5. This CDR3 comprises 13 residues. The V gene's germline CDR1 is ENHRY and CDR2 SYGVKD.

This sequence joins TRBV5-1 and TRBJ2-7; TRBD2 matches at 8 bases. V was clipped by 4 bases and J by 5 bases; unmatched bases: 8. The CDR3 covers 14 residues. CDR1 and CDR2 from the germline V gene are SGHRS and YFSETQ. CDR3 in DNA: TGCGCCAGCAGCGAAGAAGCGGGAGAAGACGAGCAGTACTTC. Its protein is CASSEEAGEDEQYF.